The TCR beta chain under discussion was sequenced for a study of blood T cell repertoires in COVID-19. Looking at the study overall: PBMCs, B-cell-depleted T cells, or T cells provided the cDNA or gDNA that made up the material.

Original methodology: Quantification of nucleated cells was approximated via reference gene primer amplification. This table comes from immunoSEQ multiplex PCR, and its TCRdb copy is limited to in-frame clones, with some not included. That table supplies the V and J calls and clone size; D and trimming were determined from the DNA. The sample shows 300,000 to 350,000 clones, around 90% of them seen only once. CDR3 length equals 10 residues. The germline V gene encodes CDR1 MNHNS and CDR2 SASEGT. Those who participated ranged in age from 18 to 89 years and resided in approximately 23 US areas. Cohorts were assigned according to the clinical history that participants reported. Worth noting for this clone: One end of the junction varies from germline; a read error may be responsible.

The genes are TRBV6-1 and TRBJ1-1; weak D call: TRBD1 (5 bases). The TCR was taken from a young woman with acute COVID-19. The sample was PBMCs or T cells enriched from blood (not recorded which). The CDR3 here is CASSEEGLPF. The DNA of the CDR3 is TGTGCCAGCAGTGAAGAGGGGCTCCCCTTT.